The 27 T cell receptor beta chains given below trace back to one sample, sequenced in a study of T cell responses to AZD1222 COVID-19 vaccine. The repertoire was sequenced with immunoSEQ multiplex PCR; TCRdb's copy has only in-frame clones and lacks some. The table lists 35,000 to 45,000 clones, around 80% of them singletons. Specimen: peripheral blood, collected on day 0 of AZD1222 vaccination. The receptors here all came from an adult in good health.

The rearrangement links TRBV7-6 to TRBJ1-1; tentatively, D is TRBD1 (5 bases). The germline gives CDR1 SGHVS, CDR2 FNYEAQ. V was trimmed by 4 bases and J by 6 bases, leaving 9 bases between them. CDR3 length: 12 amino acids. In DNA form, the CDR3 reads TGTGCCAGCAGCTCCCAGGGAGCTGAAGCTTTCTTT. Translating it yields CASSSQGAEAFF.

The chain recombines TRBV2 with TRBJ1-6, with TRBD1 matching over 12 bases. The CDR3 contains 15 residues. Per germline, CDR1 SNHLY and CDR2 FYNNEI. The V segment lost 4 bases and the J segment 8 bases; nucleotides outside the gene matches: 3. CDR3 region: CASSVGTGGYSPLHF. DNA for the CDR3: TGTGCCAGCAGTGTCGGGACAGGGGGCTATTCACCCCTCCACTTT.

The chain recombines TRBV19 with TRBJ1-1, with unresolved D. CDR1 LNHDA and CDR2 SQIVND come from the germline V gene (reference sequence). The length of the CDR3 is 15 residues. The V end was cut by 2 bases, the J end by 5 bases, with 15 bases between. CDR3 residues: CASSIKGAGSTEAFF. The CDR3 coding sequence is TGTGCCAGTAGTATAAAGGGAGCGGGTTCGACTGAAGCTTTCTTT. Full variable domain (outside the CDR3, taken from reference TRBV19 and TRBJ1-1): DGGITQSPKYLFRKEGQNVTLSCEQNLNHDAMYWYRQDPGQGLRLIYYSQIVNDFQKGDIAEGYSVSREKKESFPLTVTSAQKNPTAFYLCASSIKGAGSTEAFFGQGTRLTVV.

The V gene is TRBV11-3, the J gene TRBJ2-1; D is possibly TRBD1 (7 bases). The V and J ends lost 5 bases and 5 bases respectively, with 19 bases between them. CDR1 is SGHNT and CDR2 is YENEEA in the germline V gene. CDR3 length equals 16 residues. As DNA, the CDR3 is TGTGCCAGCAGCGCGGAGGGGGACAGAGCAAACAATGAGCAGTTCTTC. This translates into CASSAEGDRANNEQFF. The full variable domain, in which reference TRBV11-3 and TRBJ2-1 provide the parts outside the CDR3, is EAGVVQSPRYKIIEKKQPVAFWCNPISGHNTLYWYLQNLGQGPELLIRYENEEAVDDSQLPKDRFSAERLKGVDSTLKIQPAELGDSAVYLCASSAEGDRANNEQFFGPGTRLTVL.

The CDR3 reads CASSYSSGAGANVLTF. The CDR3 region has the DNA TGTGCCAGCAGTTACTCGTCAGGGGCTGGGGCCAACGTCCTGACTTTC. The rearrangement joins TRBV6-5 to TRBJ2-6, with a weak D call TRBD1 (6 bases). Between the trimmed V and J ends, which lost 0 bases and 2 bases, there was a span of 8 bases. The CDR3 contains 16 residues. CDR1 MNHEY and CDR2 SVGAGI come from the germline V gene.

The V gene is TRBV5-1, the J gene TRBJ1-4; 9 nucleotides align to TRBD1. The CDR3 consists of 14 residues. J lost 8 bases, V lost 4 bases, and 6 bases had no gene match. From germline, CDR1 is SGHRS and CDR2 YFSETQ. CDR3 residues: CASSKGQGGEKLFF. Written as DNA, the CDR3 is TGCGCCAGCAGCAAGGGACAGGGAGGGGAAAAACTGTTTTTT. The variable domain in full, completed from reference TRBV5-1 and TRBJ1-4, reads KAGVTQTPRYLIKTRGQQVTLSCSPISGHRSVSWYQQTPGQGLQFLFEYFSETQRNKGNFPGRFSGRQFSNSRSEMNVSTLELGDSALYLCASSKGQGGEKLFFGSGTQLSVL.

The chain joins TRBV7-2 to TRBJ1-5; D not certain. This CDR3 has 16 residues. Germline CDR1 reads SGHTA; CDR2 reads FQGNSA. V lost 3 bases and J 1 base, leaving 13 bases between the germline ends. CDR3 nucleotides: TGTGCCAGCAGCTTTAAGGGAGGGATGAGCAATCAGCCCCAGCATTTT. This translates into CASSFKGGMSNQPQHF.

CDR3 region: CASSPNRGSSYEQYF. The CDR3 nucleotides read TGTGCCAGCAGCCCGAACAGGGGGAGCTCCTACGAGCAGTACTTC. The V and J genes are TRBV7-6 and TRBJ2-7; 8 bases are a match to TRBD1. V dropped 5 bases and J dropped 0; count of bases not matched to a gene: 6. Germline V gene lookup returns CDR1 SGHVS and CDR2 FNYEAQ. The CDR3 is 15 residues long.

This clone came up a few times. The V call is TRBV3-1 (or the pseudogene TRBV3-2), the J call TRBJ2-1; D might be TRBD1 or TRBD2, each matching 5 bases. This CDR3 is built from 14 residues. V was pared by 4 bases and J by 6 bases, with 13 bases between. CDR1 LGHDT and CDR2 YNNKEL come from the germline V gene (reference sequence). CDR3 sequence (DNA): TGTGCCAGCAGCCTCTTTGGGGGTATCAATGAGCAGTTCTTC. This codes for CASSLFGGINEQFF.

The V gene is TRBV21-1, the J gene TRBJ2-2; no check of the table's D call, TRBD1, against the DNA was made. TRBV21-1 is a pseudogene segment. The CDR3 has 16 amino acids. The CDR3 DNA reads TGTGCCAGCAGCAAAGGCGTCGTCAGGTCCCACGGGGAGCTGTTTTTT. Its protein product is CASSKGVVRSHGELFF.

A few counts support this clone. J is TRBJ1-6 and V is TRBV27; D gene ambiguous. Germline V lookup: CDR1 MNHEY, CDR2 SMNVEV (reference sequence). CDR3 length: 16 residues. V was cut by 6 bases and J by 0 bases, with 12 bases left in between. CDR3 region: CASSPRLSSYNSPLHF. The CDR3 DNA reads as TGTGCCAGCAGCCCTCGGCTAAGCTCCTATAATTCACCCCTCCACTTT.

This clone was seen once. This chain connects TRBV28 to TRBJ1-5; 10 nucleotides match TRBD1. Germline V CDR1 and CDR2: MDHEN, SYDVKM. The CDR3 consists of 16 residues. V shed 6 bases, J shed 1 base, and the junction held 6 bases outside the gene matches. The CDR3 region is CASRVDRGLSNQPQHF. Here the CDR3 DNA reads TGTGCCAGCAGGGTCGACAGGGGGCTAAGCAATCAGCCCCAGCATTTT. Filled out from reference TRBV28 and TRBJ1-5, the complete variable domain reads DVKVTQSSRYLVKRTGEKVFLECVQDMDHENMFWYRQDPGLGLRLIYFSYDVKMKEKGDIPEGYSVSREKKERFSLILESASTNQTSMYLCASRVDRGLSNQPQHFGDGTRLSIL.

The J gene is TRBJ1-2, the V gene TRBV19, with 7 bases matching TRBD1. Germline CDR1 reads LNHDA; CDR2 reads SQIVND (reference sequence). V was pared by 7 bases and J by 5 bases, with 10 bases of the junction left unmatched. The CDR3 has 14 residues. The CDR3 DNA reads as TGTGCCAGTATGACAGGGCTGGCGACATATGGCTACACCTTC. Its translation: CASMTGLATYGYTF.

This chain joins TRBV5-1 and TRBJ1-2; no firm D call. CDR3 length: 14 amino acids. V lost 8 bases to trimming and J lost 8 bases, with 22 bases between them. Looked up from germline, CDR1 is SGHRS and CDR2 is YFSETQ. The CDR3 region is CASGPNPALEGYTF. CDR3 sequence (DNA): TGCGCCAGTGGGCCAAACCCAGCATTGGAAGGCTACACCTTC.

The chain has TRBV19 and TRBJ1-2; D is possibly TRBD1 (5 bases). Germline V CDR1 and CDR2: LNHDA, SQIVND (reference sequence). The CDR3 runs 19 residues. V was cut by 6 bases and J by 1 base, with 27 bases left in between. The chain's CDR3 is CASSQRGAGLATFNYGYTF. As DNA, the CDR3 is TGTGCCAGTAGCCAAAGAGGGGCCGGACTGGCTACCTTTAACTATGGCTACACCTTC.

The chain recombines TRBV28 with TRBJ1-1; no reliable D call. V was cut by 2 bases and J by 0 bases, with 7 bases left in between. The length of the CDR3 is 14 residues. Per germline, CDR1 MDHEN and CDR2 SYDVKM. CDR3 protein: CASSLRHMNTEAFF. The DNA of the CDR3 is TGTGCCAGCAGTTTAAGGCATATGAACACTGAAGCTTTCTTT. Complete variable domain (other parts from reference TRBV28 and TRBJ1-1): DVKVTQSSRYLVKRTGEKVFLECVQDMDHENMFWYRQDPGLGLRLIYFSYDVKMKEKGDIPEGYSVSREKKERFSLILESASTNQTSMYLCASSLRHMNTEAFFGQGTRLTVV.

The chain links TRBV24-1 to TRBJ2-5; no firm D call. The CDR3 covers 15 residues. V dropped 2 bases and J dropped 5 bases, with 14 bases sitting between them. Per the germline V gene, CDR1 is KGHDR and CDR2 is SFDVKD. CDR3 sequence reads: CATSDSYAPWETQYF. DNA for the CDR3: TGTGCCACCAGTGATTCCTACGCCCCGTGGGAGACCCAGTACTTC.

This sequence joins TRBV4-1 and TRBJ1-1; D not resolved. Trimming shortened V by 1 base and J by 8 bases, and 11 bases separated the two germline ends. This CDR3 comprises 13 residues. CDR1 is MGHRA and CDR2 is YSYEKL in the germline V gene. The CDR3 reads CASSQGVGPEAFF. In nucleotides, the CDR3 is TGCGCCAGCAGCCAAGGGGTAGGTCCGGAAGCTTTCTTT.

V is TRBV6-2 or TRBV6-3 and J is TRBJ2-7; no clear D gene. V shed 6 bases and J shed 4 bases, with 10 bases lying between them. This CDR3 comprises 12 residues. Germline V gene lookup returns CDR1 MNHEY and CDR2 SVGEGT. CDR3 region: CASSLTSYEQYF. DNA for the CDR3: TGTGCCAGCAGCCTTACATCGTACGAGCAGTACTTC.

V is TRBV5-4 and J is TRBJ1-6, with D hard to call. The CDR3 totals 16 residues. With 5 bases removed from V and 0 bases from J, the gap between germline ends came to 12 bases. Germline CDR1 and CDR2: SGHNT and YYREEE (reference sequence). The CDR3 region is CASSLGHSSYNSPLHF. CDR3 nucleotide sequence: TGTGCCAGCAGTCTTGGGCACAGCTCCTATAATTCACCCCTCCACTTT.

V is TRBV14 and J is TRBJ1-6, with D unclear. Germline V gives CDR1 SGHDN, CDR2 FVKESK. This CDR3 contains 19 residues. The V end was cut by 0 bases, the J end by 13 bases, with 28 bases between. This chain's CDR3 is CASSQDSPYGGLQTSPLHF. CDR3 coding DNA: TGTGCCAGCAGCCAAGATTCGCCCTATGGCGGTCTCCAGACGTCTCCCCTCCACTTT.

The J gene is TRBJ1-2, the V gene TRBV25-1; D is possibly TRBD1 (6 bases). Trimming took off 2 bases at V and 8 bases at J, with 18 bases between the two ends. The CDR3 spans 15 residues. The germline V gene encodes CDR1 MGHDK and CDR2 SYGVNS. The CDR3 spells CASSERGHLSWGYTF. As DNA, the CDR3 is TGTGCCAGCAGTGAAAGGGGACATCTTAGTTGGGGCTACACCTTC.

The chain recombines TRBV7-2 with TRBJ2-7; D possibly corresponds to TRBD2 (6 bases). The V end lost 5 bases, the J end lost 5 bases, and 16 bases lay between the germline ends. Germline assignment: CDR1 SGHTA and CDR2 FQGNSA. The CDR3 consists of 14 residues. This chain's CDR3 is CASSPTFGGNEQYF. CDR3 nucleotide sequence: TGTGCCAGCAGCCCCACGTTCGGGGGAAACGAGCAGTACTTC.

V and J are TRBV28 and TRBJ2-7, with D perhaps matching TRBD1 (6 bases). Germline V gene data show CDR1 as MDHEN and CDR2 as SYDVKM. The V and J ends lost 8 bases and 1 base respectively, with 12 bases between them. The CDR3 has 13 amino acids. CDR3 sequence (DNA): TGTGCCAGCGGGGGCCCCCCATCCTACGAGCAGTACTTC. Its protein product is CASGGPPSYEQYF.

The CDR3 DNA reads TGTGCCAGCAGCTACGTTGCGGAGAACACTGAAGCTTTCTTT. Its translation: CASSYVAENTEAFF. The genes are TRBV9 and TRBJ1-1; the D is unclear. Germline values: CDR1 SGDLS, CDR2 YYNGEE. This CDR3 comprises 14 residues. V was cut by 4 bases and J by 1 base, with 11 bases left in between.

The chain recombines TRBV4-1 with TRBJ2-2; 7 positions agree with TRBD1. In germline, CDR1 is MGHRA, CDR2 YSYEKL. CDR3 length equals 15 residues. The V and J ends lost 3 bases and 3 bases, in that order; junction bases with no gene match: 4. For the CDR3, the DNA is TGCGCCAGCAGCCATAACACAGGGGACACCGGGGAGCTGTTTTTT. It is translated as CASSHNTGDTGELFF.

The J gene is TRBJ2-7, the V gene TRBV5-1; D may correspond to TRBD1 or TRBD2 (5 bases each). This CDR3 is 15 amino acids long. The V end was cut by 4 bases, the J end by 6 bases, with 20 bases between. From germline, CDR1 is SGHRS and CDR2 YFSETQ. In DNA, the CDR3 is TGCGCCAGCAGCCACCCCTCCGGGACCTCCGCCGAGCAGTACTTC. This translates into CASSHPSGTSAEQYF.